There are a few counts of the clone carrying this T cell receptor (beta chain). The antigen is not known. This sample was taken from a study of shared clonotypes between healthy human individuals. Study summary: Aged 18 to 49, the donors were a couple of women and three men.

The germline V gene encodes CDR1 WNHNN and CDR2 SYGVQD (reference sequence). CDR3 length equals 11 residues. Trimming shortened V by 8 bases and J by 7 bases, and 9 bases separated the two germline ends. The naive CD8 subset, CD45RO-negative cells positively selected for CCR7, excluded terminally differentiated effector memory CD45RA+ cells. Those who donated were healthy HIV-negative adults, with no recent acute infections or vaccinations reported. General observations from the study: Against clonotypes common to all four donors, non-shared ones had lower generation probabilities.

Some 30,000 T cell genomes (approximately 0.2 ug DNA) went into each sorted-subset replicate. Clones were read by immunoSEQ multiplex PCR, and TCRdb kept only the in-frame ones, dropping some. The data contain roughly 2 million clones, about 95% of them singletons. The specimen sequenced was naive CD8+ T cells sorted from blood. The TCR originated in a man between 18 and 29 years old in good health. The chain uses TRBV10-1 and TRBJ1-5; perhaps TRBD1 as D (6 bases). DNA for the CDR3: TGCGCCAGCCGGGGGGCCCAGCCCCAGCATTTT. Translated, it gives CASRGAQPQHF.